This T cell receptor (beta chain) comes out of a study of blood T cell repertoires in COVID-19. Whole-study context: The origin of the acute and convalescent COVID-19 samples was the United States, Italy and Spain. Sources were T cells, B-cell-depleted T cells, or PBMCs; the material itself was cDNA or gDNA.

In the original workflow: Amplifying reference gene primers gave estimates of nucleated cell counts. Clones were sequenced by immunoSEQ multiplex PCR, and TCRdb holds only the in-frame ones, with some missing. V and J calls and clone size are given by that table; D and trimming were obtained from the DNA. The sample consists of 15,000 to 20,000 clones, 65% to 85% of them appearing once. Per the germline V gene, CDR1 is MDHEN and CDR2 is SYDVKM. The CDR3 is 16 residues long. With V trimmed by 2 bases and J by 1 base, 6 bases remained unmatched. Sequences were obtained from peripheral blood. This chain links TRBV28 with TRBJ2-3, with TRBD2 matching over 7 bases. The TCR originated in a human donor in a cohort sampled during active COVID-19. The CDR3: CASSLNPGGGTDTQYF. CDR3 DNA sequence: TGTGCCAGCAGTTTAAACCCGGGGGGTGGCACAGATACGCAGTATTTT.